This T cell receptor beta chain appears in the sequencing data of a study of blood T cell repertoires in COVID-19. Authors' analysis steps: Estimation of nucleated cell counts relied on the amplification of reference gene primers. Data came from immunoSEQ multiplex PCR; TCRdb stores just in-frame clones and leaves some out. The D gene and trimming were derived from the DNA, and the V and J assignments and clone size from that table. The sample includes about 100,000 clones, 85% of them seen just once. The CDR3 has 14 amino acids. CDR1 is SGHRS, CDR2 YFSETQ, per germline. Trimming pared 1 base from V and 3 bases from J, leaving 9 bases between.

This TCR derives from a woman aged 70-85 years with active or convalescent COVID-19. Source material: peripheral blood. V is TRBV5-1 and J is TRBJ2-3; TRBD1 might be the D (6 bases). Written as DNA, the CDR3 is TGCGCCAGCAGCTTGATGGGGGCAACAGATACGCAGTATTTT. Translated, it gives CASSLMGATDTQYF.